This note documents a single TCR beta chain sequence. The CDR3 is 12 amino acids. Looked up from germline, CDR1 is MGHRA and CDR2 is YSYEKL. Trimming left V 6 bases short and J 7 bases short, with 9 bases between. The entry originates in a study of T cell changes during pregnancy in multiple sclerosis. Generated by immunoSEQ multiplex PCR, the TCRdb table keeps only in-frame clones and is missing some. There are roughly 15,000 clones in the sample; 84% occur only once, and roughly 10% lies in the top ten. This receptor was taken from a female donor in good health, enrolled as a control in a pregnancy study. The sample here was CD8+ T cells from peripheral blood mononuclear cells, taken in the second trimester of pregnancy. The chain employs TRBV4-1 and TRBJ2-2; D uncertain. CDR3 nucleotide sequence: TGCGCCAGCAGTCATAGCAACGGGGAGCTGTTTTTT. Its protein is CASSHSNGELFF.